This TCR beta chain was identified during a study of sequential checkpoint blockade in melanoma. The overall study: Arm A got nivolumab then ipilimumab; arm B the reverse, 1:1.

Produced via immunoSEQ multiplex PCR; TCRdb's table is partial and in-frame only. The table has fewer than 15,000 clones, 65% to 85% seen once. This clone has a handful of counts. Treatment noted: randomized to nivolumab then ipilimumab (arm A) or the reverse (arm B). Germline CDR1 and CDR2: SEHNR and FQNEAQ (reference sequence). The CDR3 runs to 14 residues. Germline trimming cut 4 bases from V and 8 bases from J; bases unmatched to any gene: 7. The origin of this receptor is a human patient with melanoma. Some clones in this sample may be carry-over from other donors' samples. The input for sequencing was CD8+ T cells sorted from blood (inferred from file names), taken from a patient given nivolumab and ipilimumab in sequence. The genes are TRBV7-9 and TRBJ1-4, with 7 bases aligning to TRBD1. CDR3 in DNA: TGTGCCAGCAGCTCGACAGGGAGAAACGAAAAACTGTTTTTT. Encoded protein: CASSSTGRNEKLFF.